A single count supports the clone carrying this T cell receptor (beta chain). Its antigen is undetermined. This sample is drawn from a study of cytomegalovirus exposure and HLA in healthy donors. PCR amplification relied on 60 Vbeta primers (plus 13 Jbeta primers). TCRdb keeps only in-frame clones here, not all; method: immunoSEQ multiplex PCR. The table includes about 89,000 clones, 63% detected once. Study findings and constraints: It was reported that TCR beta sequences correctly inferred the HLA-A and HLA-B alleles for most subjects.

V lost 0 bases to trimming and J lost 3 bases, with 13 bases between them. Germline V CDR1 and CDR2: SGHRS, YFSETQ. The CDR3 has 15 amino acids. The sequenced sample was PBMCs. The V gene is TRBV5-1, the J gene TRBJ2-7, with D possibly TRBD2 on 6 matching bases. This TCR derives from a woman aged 25 to 39 in good health and CMV-seronegative. The CDR3 DNA follows: TGCGCCAGCAGCTTGGGGACTACCGGATACTACGAGCAGTACTTC. This codes for CASSLGTTGYYEQYF. Full variable domain (remainder filled in from reference TRBV5-1 and TRBJ2-7): KAGVTQTPRYLIKTRGQQVTLSCSPISGHRSVSWYQQTPGQGLQFLFEYFSETQRNKGNFPGRFSGRQFSNSRSEMNVSTLELGDSALYLCASSLGTTGYYEQYFGPGTRLTVT.